Presented here are 11 T cell receptor beta chains from one specimen sequenced in a study of T cell changes during pregnancy in multiple sclerosis. TCRdb's copy holds only in-frame clones and misses some; the assay was immunoSEQ multiplex PCR. The table records roughly 110,000 clones, less than 95% of them present only once. Sequencing was performed on peripheral blood, taken in the third trimester of pregnancy. Receptors were obtained from a female donor in good health, enrolled as a control in a pregnancy study.

The chain couples TRBV2 to TRBJ2-7; perhaps TRBD1 as D (6 bases). The CDR3 length is 15 residues. Trimming cost V 2 bases and J 3 bases, with 14 bases left between them. Germline V gives CDR1 SNHLY, CDR2 FYNNEI. The CDR3 loop is CASSERQAGLYEQYF. The CDR3 DNA reads as TGTGCCAGCAGTGAAAGACAGGCTGGTCTCTACGAGCAGTACTTC.

The V call is TRBV29-1, the J call TRBJ1-5; D is unclear. Germline V lookup: CDR1 SQVTM, CDR2 ANQGSEA. The germline V and J ends were trimmed by 4 bases and 3 bases, with 10 bases remaining between them. This CDR3 spans 13 amino acids. DNA for the CDR3: TGCAGCGTTGGGCAGGCCACCAATCAGCCCCAGCATTTT. Protein: CSVGQATNQPQHF.

The chain has TRBV6-6 and TRBJ2-3; weak D call: TRBD2 (6 bases). The V gene lost 2 bases and the J gene lost 6 bases, with 12 bases spanning the gap. Germline V lookup: CDR1 MNHNY, CDR2 SVGAGI (reference sequence). The CDR3 covers 14 residues. CDR3 in amino acids: CASSYRGSADTQYF. DNA of the CDR3: TGTGCCAGCAGTTACCGGGGGTCGGCTGATACGCAGTATTTT.

This clone has only one observation. The chain uses TRBV5-5 and TRBJ2-7, with 9 bases identical to TRBD1. Trimming at V came to 2 bases and at J to 2 bases, leaving 5 bases not matched to a gene. The CDR3 length is 15 residues. CDR1 SGHKS and CDR2 YYEKEE come from the germline V gene (reference sequence). In nucleotides, the CDR3 is TGTGCCAGCAGCTTCCGGGACAGGGTAGCCTACGAGCAGTACTTC. This encodes CASSFRDRVAYEQYF.

The chain uses TRBV11-3 and TRBJ2-5; 7 bases match TRBD2. The CDR3 covers 16 residues. Looked up from germline, CDR1 is SGHNT and CDR2 is YENEEA. V was clipped by 4 bases and J by 5 bases; unmatched bases: 13. CDR3 region: CASSSRASSGRETQYF. In nucleotides, the CDR3 is TGTGCCAGCAGCTCGAGGGCTTCATCCGGGAGGGAGACCCAGTACTTC. The complete variable domain, with remaining parts taken from reference TRBV11-3 and TRBJ2-5, reads EAGVVQSPRYKIIEKKQPVAFWCNPISGHNTLYWYLQNLGQGPELLIRYENEEAVDDSQLPKDRFSAERLKGVDSTLKIQPAELGDSAVYLCASSSRASSGRETQYFGPGTRLLVL.

This clone is a singleton in its sample. The chain is built from TRBV9 and TRBJ2-5, with 11 bases that match TRBD2. The germline gives CDR1 SGDLS, CDR2 YYNGEE. Germline trimming cut 4 bases from V and 2 bases from J; bases unmatched to any gene: 10. The CDR3 spans 17 residues. The CDR3 loop is CASSTTSGGPIQETQYF. The CDR3 DNA reads TGTGCCAGCAGCACAACTAGCGGGGGCCCGATACAAGAGACCCAGTACTTC.

The CDR3 protein is CASSLVPDANYGYTF. CDR3 DNA: TGTGCCAGCTCCCTGGTGCCAGATGCTAACTATGGCTACACCTTC. The chain employs TRBV18 and TRBJ1-2; D gene unclear. CDR1 KGHSH and CDR2 LQKENI come from the germline V gene. Between the trimmed V and J ends, which lost 6 bases and 0 bases, there was a span of 14 bases. CDR3 length: 15 amino acids.

This sequence joins TRBV7-2 and TRBJ1-4; D possibly corresponds to TRBD1 (5 bases). The V gene lost 1 base and the J gene lost 7 bases, with 10 bases spanning the gap. Per the germline V gene, CDR1 is SGHTA and CDR2 is FQGNSA. This CDR3 comprises 14 residues. In DNA, the CDR3 is TGTGCCAGCAGCTTAGATCGGGGGGTTGAAAAACTGTTTTTT. Translation gives CASSLDRGVEKLFF.

The chain links TRBV9 to TRBJ2-5; D perhaps matches TRBD2 (7 bases). V lost 3 bases and J 4 bases, leaving 13 bases between the germline ends. The CDR3 consists of 14 residues. Per germline, CDR1 SGDLS and CDR2 YYNGEE. The CDR3 spells CASSASGGGETQYF. DNA for the CDR3: TGTGCCAGCAGCGCTAGCGGAGGGGGAGAGACCCAGTACTTC.

The chain is built from TRBV6-1 and TRBJ2-7; D is ambiguous. Trimming pared 8 bases from V and 2 bases from J, leaving 7 bases between. Germline V gives CDR1 MNHNS, CDR2 SASEGT. The CDR3 runs 11 residues. CDR3 in amino acids: CASLEAYEQYF. CDR3 DNA: TGTGCCAGCCTCGAGGCCTACGAGCAGTACTTC.

The chain uses TRBV4-2 and TRBJ2-1, with 7 bases fitting TRBD2. The germline gives CDR1 LGHNA, CDR2 YNFKEQ. The CDR3 loop spans 16 amino acids. Germline trimming cut 1 base from V and 4 bases from J; bases unmatched to any gene: 7. CDR3 loop: CASSQGSGGLYNEQFF. CDR3 sequence (DNA): TGTGCCAGCAGCCAAGGATCGGGGGGTTTATACAATGAGCAGTTCTTC.